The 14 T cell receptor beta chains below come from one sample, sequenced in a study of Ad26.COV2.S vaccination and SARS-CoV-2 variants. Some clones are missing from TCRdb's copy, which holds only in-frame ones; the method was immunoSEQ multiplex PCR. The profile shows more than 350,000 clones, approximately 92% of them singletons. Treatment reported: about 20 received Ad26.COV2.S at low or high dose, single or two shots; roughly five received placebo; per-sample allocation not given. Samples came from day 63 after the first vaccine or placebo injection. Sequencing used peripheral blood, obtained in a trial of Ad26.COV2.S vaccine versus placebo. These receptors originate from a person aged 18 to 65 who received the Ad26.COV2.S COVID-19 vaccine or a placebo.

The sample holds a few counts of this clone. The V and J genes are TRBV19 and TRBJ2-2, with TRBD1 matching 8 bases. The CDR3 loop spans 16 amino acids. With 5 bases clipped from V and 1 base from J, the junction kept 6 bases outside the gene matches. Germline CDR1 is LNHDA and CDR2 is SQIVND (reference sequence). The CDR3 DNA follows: TGTGCCAGTAGTGGGTGGGGACAGGTGAACACCGGGGAGCTGTTTTTT. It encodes CASSGWGQVNTGELFF.

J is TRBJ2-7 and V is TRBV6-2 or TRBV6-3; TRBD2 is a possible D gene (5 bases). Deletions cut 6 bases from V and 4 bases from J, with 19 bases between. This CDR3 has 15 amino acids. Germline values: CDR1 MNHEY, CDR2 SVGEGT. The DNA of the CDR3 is TGTGCCAGCAGCCCGGGCTTAGGGAGCGTGTACGAGCAGTACTTC. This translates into CASSPGLGSVYEQYF.

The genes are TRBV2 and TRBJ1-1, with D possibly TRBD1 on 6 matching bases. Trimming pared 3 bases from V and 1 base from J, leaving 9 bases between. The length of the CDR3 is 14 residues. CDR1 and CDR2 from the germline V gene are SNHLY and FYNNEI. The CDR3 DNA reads TGTGCCAGCAGTGATCAGGGGACGAACACTGAAGCTTTCTTT. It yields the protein CASSDQGTNTEAFF.

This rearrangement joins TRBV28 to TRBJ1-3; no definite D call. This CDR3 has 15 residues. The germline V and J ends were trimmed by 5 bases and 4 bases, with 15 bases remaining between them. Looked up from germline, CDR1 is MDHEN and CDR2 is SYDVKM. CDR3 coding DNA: TGTGCCAGCAGTACGGAGGGCGCGGAGGGAAACACCATATATTTT. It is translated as CASSTEGAEGNTIYF.

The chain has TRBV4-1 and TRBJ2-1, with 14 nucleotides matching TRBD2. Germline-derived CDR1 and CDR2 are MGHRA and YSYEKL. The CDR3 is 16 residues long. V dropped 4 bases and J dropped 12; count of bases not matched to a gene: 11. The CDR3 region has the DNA TGCGCCAGCAGCCCCGGACTAGCGGGAGGCCCCGCCGGGCAGTTCTTC. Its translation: CASSPGLAGGPAGQFF.

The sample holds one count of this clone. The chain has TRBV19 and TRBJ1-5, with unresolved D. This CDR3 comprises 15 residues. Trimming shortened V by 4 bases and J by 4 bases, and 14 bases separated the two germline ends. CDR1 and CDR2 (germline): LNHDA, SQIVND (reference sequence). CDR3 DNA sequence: TGTGCCAGTAGTACGGCAGGCCCTACGAATCAGCCCCAGCATTTT. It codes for CASSTAGPTNQPQHF.

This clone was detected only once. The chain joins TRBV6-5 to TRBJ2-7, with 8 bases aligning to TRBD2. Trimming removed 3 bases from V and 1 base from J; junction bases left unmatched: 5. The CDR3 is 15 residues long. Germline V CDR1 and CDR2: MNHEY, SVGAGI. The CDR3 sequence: CASSYAGGLSYEQYF. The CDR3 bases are TGTGCCAGCAGTTATGCGGGAGGCCTTTCCTACGAGCAGTACTTC.

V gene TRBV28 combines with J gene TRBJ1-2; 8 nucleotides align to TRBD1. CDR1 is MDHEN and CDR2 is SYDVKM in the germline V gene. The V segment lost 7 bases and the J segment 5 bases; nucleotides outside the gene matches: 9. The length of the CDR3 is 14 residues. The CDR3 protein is CASNKDRGVYGYTF. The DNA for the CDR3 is TGTGCCAGCAACAAAGACAGGGGTGTATATGGCTACACCTTC.

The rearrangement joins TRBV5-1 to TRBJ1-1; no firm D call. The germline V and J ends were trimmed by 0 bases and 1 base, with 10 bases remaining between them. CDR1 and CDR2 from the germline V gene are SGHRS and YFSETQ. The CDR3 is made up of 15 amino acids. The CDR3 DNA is TGCGCCAGCAGCTTGGACGGTAGATCGAACACTGAAGCTTTCTTT. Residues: CASSLDGRSNTEAFF. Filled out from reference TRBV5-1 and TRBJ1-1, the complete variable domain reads KAGVTQTPRYLIKTRGQQVTLSCSPISGHRSVSWYQQTPGQGLQFLFEYFSETQRNKGNFPGRFSGRQFSNSRSEMNVSTLELGDSALYLCASSLDGRSNTEAFFGQGTRLTVV.

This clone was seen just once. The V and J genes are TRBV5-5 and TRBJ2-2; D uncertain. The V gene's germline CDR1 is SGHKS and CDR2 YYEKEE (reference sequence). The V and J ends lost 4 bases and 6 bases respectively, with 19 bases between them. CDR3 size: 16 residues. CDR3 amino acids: CASSLTFGPVAGELFF. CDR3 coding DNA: TGTGCCAGCAGCCTAACCTTTGGACCTGTCGCCGGGGAGCTGTTTTTT.

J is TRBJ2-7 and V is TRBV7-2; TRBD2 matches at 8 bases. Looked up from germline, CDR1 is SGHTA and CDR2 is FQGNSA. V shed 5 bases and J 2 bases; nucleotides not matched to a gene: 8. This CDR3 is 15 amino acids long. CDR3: CASSQRPLAAYEQYF. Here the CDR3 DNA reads TGTGCCAGCAGCCAAAGACCACTAGCGGCCTACGAGCAGTACTTC.

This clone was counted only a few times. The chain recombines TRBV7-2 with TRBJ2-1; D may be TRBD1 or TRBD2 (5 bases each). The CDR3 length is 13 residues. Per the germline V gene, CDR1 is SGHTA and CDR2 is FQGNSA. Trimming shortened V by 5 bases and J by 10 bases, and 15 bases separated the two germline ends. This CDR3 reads CASSPTIGTEQFF. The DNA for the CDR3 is TGTGCCAGCAGCCCTACTATAGGGACCGAGCAGTTCTTC. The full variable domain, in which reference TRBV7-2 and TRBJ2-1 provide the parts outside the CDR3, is GAGVSQSPSNKVTEKGKDVELRCDPISGHTALYWYRQSLGQGLEFLIYFQGNSAPDKSGLPSDRFSAERTGGSVSTLTIQRTQQEDSAVYLCASSPTIGTEQFFGPGTRLTVL.

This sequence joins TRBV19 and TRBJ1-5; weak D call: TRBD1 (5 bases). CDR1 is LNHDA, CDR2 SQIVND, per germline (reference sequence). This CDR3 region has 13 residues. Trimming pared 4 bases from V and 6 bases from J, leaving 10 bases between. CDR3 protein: CASSTGLGQPQHF. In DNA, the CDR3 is TGTGCCAGTAGTACAGGGTTGGGTCAGCCCCAGCATTTT.

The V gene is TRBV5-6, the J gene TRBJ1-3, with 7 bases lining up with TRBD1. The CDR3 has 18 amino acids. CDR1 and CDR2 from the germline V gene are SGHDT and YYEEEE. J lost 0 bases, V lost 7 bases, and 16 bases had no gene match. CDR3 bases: TGTGCCAGCCATTCCCGCGGTCGGACAGGACACTCTGGAAACACCATATATTTT. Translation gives CASHSRGRTGHSGNTIYF.